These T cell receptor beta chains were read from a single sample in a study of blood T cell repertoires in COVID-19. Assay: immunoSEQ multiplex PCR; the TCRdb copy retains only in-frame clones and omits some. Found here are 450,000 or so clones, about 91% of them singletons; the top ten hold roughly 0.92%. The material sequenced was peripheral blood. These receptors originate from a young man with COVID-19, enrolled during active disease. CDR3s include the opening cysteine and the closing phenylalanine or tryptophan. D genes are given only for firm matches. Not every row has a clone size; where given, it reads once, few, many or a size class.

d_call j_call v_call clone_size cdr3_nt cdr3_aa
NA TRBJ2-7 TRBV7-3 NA TGTGCCAGCAGCTTAAGCGGGGTAGCCTACGAGCAGTACTTC CASSLSGVAYEQYF
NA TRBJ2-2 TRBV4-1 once TGCGCCAGCAGCGGGGCCACCGGGAACACCGGGGAGCTGTTTTTT CASSGATGNTGELFF
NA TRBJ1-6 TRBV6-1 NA TGTGCCAGCAGTGAAGCCATAGCCCTCCACTTT CASSEAIALHF
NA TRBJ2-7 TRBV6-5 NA TGTGCCAGCAGCGACGAGGGCGCTACCTACGAGCAGTACTTC CASSDEGATYEQYF
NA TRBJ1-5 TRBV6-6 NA TGTGCCAGCAGCGGACAGACCAATCAGCCCCAGCATTTT CASSGQTNQPQHF
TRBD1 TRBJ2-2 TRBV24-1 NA TGTGCCACTATGGACGACAGGGACACCGGGGAGCTGTTTTTT CATMDDRDTGELFF
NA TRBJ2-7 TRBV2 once TGTGCCAGCAGCAAACAGGGTTTCGAGCAGTACTTC CASSKQGFEQYF
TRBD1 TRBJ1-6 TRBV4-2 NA TGTGCCAGCAGCCAACCTGGACAGGGCTATAATTCACCCCTCCACTTT CASSQPGQGYNSPLHF
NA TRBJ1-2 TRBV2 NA TGTGCCAGCACCCCCGGGGTCTATGGCTACACCTTC CASTPGVYGYTF
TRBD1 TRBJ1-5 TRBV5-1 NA TGCGCCAGCAGCTTGGCGTCAGGGGGCCAACAGCCCCAGCATTTT CASSLASGGQQPQHF
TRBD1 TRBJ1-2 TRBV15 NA TGTGCCACCAGCAGTGGACAGGGGGGGTCCTTCTATGGCTACACCTTC CATSSGQGGSFYGYTF
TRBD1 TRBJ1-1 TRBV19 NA TGTGCCAGTAGTATCCGGACAGGGAGGACTGAAGCTTTCTTT CASSIRTGRTEAFF
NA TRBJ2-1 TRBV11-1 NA TGTGCCAGCAGCGCCGGGGGGCTAGCCAATGAGCAGTTCTTC CASSAGGLANEQFF
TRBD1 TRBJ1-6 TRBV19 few TGTGCCAGTAGCAAGACAGGGGCGGATTCACCCCTCCACTTT CASSKTGADSPLHF
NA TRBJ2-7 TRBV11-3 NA TGTGCCAGCAGCCTCCTAGGTTACGAGCAGTACTTC CASSLLGYEQYF